A selection of T cell receptor beta chains follows, all from one sample in a study of response to subunit inactivated influenza vaccine. TCRdb re-called the RT-PCR reads with MiXCR, one entry per CDR3 protein. The data contain about 650,000 distinct CDR3 sequences, approximately 15% of them singletons. Specimen: PBMCs from blood, collected about 12 days after vaccination. The receptors derive from a man aged 45-60 years who received an inactivated influenza vaccine. Each CDR3 is given with its conserved first and last residue. Each record gives: clone size, V gene, D gene, J gene, CDR3 DNA, CDR3 protein. D genes are given only for firm matches. Expanded clones get a size class; other rows say once, few or many, or leave the size out.

NA	TRBV7-6	NA	TRBJ2-1	TGTGCCAGCAGCCCCCGTCCTGGCGCGGACCAATACAATGAGCAGTTCTTC	CASSPRPGADQYNEQFF
few	TRBV18	NA	TRBJ2-2	TGTGCCAGCTCGCCGGGACCCAGGGGCACCGGGGAGCTGTTTTTT	CASSPGPRGTGELFF
NA	TRBV20-1	NA	TRBJ2-5	TGCAGTGCAAGAATTAGCCGGGGGGAGACCCAGTACTTC	CSARISRGETQYF
few	TRBV4-2	NA	TRBJ2-3	TGTGCCAGCAGCCCGAGGACAGACGGCACAGATACGCAGTATTTT	CASSPRTDGTDTQYF
few	TRBV5-5	TRBD1	TRBJ2-5	TGTGCCAGCAGAATCGGGACAGGTGGGCAAGAGACCCAGTACTTC	CASRIGTGGQETQYF
many	TRBV7-3	NA	TRBJ2-2	TGTGCCAGCAGCGCCCAGGGAACCGGGGAGCTGTTTTTT	CASSAQGTGELFF
NA	TRBV28	NA	TRBJ2-1	TGTGCCAGCAGACACGCCCCCGCCCTCAAGACCTACAATGAGCAGTTCTTC	CASRHAPALKTYNEQFF
NA	TRBV24-1	TRBD1	TRBJ2-1	TGTGCCACCAGTGATCCCTGGGGACAGGGGGGGGACAATGAGCAGTTCTTC	CATSDPWGQGGDNEQFF
NA	TRBV12-3/TRBV12-4	NA	TRBJ2-2	TGTGCCAGCAGTTTCAAAGGGTCCGGGGAGCTGTTTTTT	CASSFKGSGELFF
few	TRBV20-1	TRBD2	TRBJ2-1	TGCAGTGCTAGTACTAGCGGGGGCTACAATGAGCAGTTCTTC	CSASTSGGYNEQFF
many	TRBV5-1	TRBD2	TRBJ2-7	TGCGCCAGCAGCCAGCTAGCGGGAGAATACGAGCAGTACTTC	CASSQLAGEYEQYF
many	TRBV5-1	TRBD2	TRBJ2-7	TGCGCCAGCAGCTTGGCAAGCGGACTAGCGGGAGCCTCTTACGAGCAGTACTTC	CASSLASGLAGASYEQYF